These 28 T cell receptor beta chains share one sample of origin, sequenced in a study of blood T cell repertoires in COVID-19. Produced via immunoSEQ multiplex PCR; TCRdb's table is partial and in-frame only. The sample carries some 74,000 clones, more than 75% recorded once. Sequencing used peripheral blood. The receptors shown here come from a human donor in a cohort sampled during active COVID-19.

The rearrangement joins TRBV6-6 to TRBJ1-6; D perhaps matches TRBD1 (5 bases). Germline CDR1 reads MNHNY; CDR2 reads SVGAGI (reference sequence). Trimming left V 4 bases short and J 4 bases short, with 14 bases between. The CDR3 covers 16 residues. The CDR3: CASSSTRAAYNSPLHF. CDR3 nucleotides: TGTGCCAGCAGTTCCACCAGGGCCGCTTATAATTCACCCCTCCACTTT.

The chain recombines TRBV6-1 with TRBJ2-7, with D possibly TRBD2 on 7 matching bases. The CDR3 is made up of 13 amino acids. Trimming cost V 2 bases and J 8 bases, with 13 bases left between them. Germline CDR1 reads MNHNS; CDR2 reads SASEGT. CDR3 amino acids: CASSERGGLKQYV. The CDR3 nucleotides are TGTGCCAGCAGTGAAAGGGGGGGGCTCAAGCAGTACGTC.

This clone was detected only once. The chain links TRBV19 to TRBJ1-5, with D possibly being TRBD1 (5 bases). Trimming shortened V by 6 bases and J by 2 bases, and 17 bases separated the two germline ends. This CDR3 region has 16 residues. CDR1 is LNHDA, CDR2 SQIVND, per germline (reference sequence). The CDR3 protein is CASSTIIQGGNQPQHF. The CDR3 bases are TGTGCCAGTAGCACTATCATCCAGGGCGGCAATCAGCCCCAGCATTTT. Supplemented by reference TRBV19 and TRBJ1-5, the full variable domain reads DGGITQSPKYLFRKEGQNVTLSCEQNLNHDAMYWYRQDPGQGLRLIYYSQIVNDFQKGDIAEGYSVSREKKESFPLTVTSAQKNPTAFYLCASSTIIQGGNQPQHFGDGTRLSIL.

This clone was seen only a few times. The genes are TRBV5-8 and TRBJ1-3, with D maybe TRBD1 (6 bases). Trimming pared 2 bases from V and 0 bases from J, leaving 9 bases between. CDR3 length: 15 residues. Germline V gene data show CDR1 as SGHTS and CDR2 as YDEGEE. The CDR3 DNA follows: TGTGCCAGCAGCTTTCGGGGGGCCTCTGGAAACACCATATATTTT. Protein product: CASSFRGASGNTIYF.

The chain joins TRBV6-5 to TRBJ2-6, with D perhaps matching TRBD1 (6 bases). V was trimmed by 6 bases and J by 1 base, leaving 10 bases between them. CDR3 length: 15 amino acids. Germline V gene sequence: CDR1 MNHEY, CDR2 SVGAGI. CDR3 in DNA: TGTGCCAGCAGGAATACAGGGTCTGGGGCCAACGTCCTGACTTTC. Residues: CASRNTGSGANVLTF.

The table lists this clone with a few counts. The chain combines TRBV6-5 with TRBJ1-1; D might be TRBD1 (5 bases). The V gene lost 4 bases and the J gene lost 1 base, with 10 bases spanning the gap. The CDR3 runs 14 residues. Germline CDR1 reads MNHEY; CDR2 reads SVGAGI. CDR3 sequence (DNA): TGTGCCAGCAGTTCAAGGGGCCAGAACACTGAAGCTTTCTTT. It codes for CASSSRGQNTEAFF.

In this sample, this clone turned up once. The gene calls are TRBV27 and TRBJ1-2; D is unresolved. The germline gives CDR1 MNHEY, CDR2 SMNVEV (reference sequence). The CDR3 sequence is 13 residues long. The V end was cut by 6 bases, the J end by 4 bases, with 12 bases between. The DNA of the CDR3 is TGTGCCAGCAGCCCCGGGATGCTCTATGGCTACACCTTC. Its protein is CASSPGMLYGYTF.

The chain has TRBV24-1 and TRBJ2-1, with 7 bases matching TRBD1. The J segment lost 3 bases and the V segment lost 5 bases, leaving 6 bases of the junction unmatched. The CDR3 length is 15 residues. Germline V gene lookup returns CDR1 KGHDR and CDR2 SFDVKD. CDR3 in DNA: TGTGCCACCAGTGCTGACAGGGCCGGCTACAATGAGCAGTTCTTC. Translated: CATSADRAGYNEQFF.

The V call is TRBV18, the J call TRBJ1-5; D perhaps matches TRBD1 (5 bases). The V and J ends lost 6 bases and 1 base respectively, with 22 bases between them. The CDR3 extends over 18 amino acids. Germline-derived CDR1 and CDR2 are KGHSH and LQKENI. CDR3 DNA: TGTGCCAGCTCCCCTCCGTCGGCGGGGGGTCCGAGCAATCAGCCCCAGCATTTT. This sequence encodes CASSPPSAGGPSNQPQHF.

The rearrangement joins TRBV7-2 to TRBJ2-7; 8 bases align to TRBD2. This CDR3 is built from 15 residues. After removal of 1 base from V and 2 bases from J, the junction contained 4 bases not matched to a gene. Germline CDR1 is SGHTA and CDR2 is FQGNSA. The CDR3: CASSLVGGGTYEQYF. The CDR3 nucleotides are TGTGCCAGCAGCTTAGTCGGGGGGGGGACCTACGAGCAGTACTTC.

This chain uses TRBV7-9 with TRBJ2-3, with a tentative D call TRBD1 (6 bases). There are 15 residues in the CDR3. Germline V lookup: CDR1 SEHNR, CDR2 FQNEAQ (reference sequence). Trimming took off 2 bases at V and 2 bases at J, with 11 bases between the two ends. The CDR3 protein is CASSLYRAHTDTQYF. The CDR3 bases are TGTGCCAGCAGCTTATACAGGGCACACACAGATACGCAGTATTTT.

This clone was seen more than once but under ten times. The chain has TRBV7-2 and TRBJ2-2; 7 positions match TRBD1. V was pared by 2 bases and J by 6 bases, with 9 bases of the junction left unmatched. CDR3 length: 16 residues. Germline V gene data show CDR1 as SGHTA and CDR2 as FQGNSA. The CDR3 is CASSLPPDRVAGELFF. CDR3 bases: TGTGCCAGCAGCTTACCACCAGACAGGGTGGCCGGGGAGCTGTTTTTT.

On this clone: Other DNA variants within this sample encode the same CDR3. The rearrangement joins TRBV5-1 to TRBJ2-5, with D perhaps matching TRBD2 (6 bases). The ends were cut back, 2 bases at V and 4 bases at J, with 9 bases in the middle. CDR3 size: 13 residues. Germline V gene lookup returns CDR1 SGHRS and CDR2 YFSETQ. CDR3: CASSLGGSETQYF. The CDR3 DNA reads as TGCGCCAGCAGCTTAGGAGGGTCAGAGACCCAGTACTTC.

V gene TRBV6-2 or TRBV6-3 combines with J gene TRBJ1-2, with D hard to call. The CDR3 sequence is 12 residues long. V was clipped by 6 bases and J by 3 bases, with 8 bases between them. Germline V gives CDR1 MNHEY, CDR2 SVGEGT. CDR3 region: CASSVYDYGYTF. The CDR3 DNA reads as TGTGCCAGCAGCGTCTACGACTATGGCTACACCTTC.

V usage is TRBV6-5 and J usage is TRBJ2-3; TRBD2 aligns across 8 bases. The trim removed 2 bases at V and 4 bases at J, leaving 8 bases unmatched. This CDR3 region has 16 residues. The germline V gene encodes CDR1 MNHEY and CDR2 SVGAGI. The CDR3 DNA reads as TGTGCCAGCAGTTACGGAGCGGGAGTTATCTCAGATACGCAGTATTTT. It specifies CASSYGAGVISDTQYF.

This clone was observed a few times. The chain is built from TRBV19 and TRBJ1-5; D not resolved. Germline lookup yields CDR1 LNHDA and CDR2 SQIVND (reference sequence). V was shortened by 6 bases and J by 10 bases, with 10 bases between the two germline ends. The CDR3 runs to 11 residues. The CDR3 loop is CASRRSGPQHF. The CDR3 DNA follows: TGTGCCAGTAGAAGGTCGGGTCCCCAGCATTTT.

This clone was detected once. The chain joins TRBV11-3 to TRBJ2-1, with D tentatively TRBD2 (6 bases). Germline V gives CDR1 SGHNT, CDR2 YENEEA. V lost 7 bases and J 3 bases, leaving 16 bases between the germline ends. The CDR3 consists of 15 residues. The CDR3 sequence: CASTQVGRNYNEQFF. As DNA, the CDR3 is TGTGCCAGCACCCAAGTAGGGAGGAACTACAATGAGCAGTTCTTC.

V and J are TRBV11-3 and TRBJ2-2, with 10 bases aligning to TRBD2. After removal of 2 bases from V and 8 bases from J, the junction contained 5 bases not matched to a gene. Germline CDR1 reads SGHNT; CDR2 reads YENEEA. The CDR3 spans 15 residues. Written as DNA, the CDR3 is TGTGCCAGCAGCTTACTAGCGGGGGCTCGAGGGGAGCTGTTTTTT. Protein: CASSLLAGARGELFF.

The CDR3 nucleotides read TGTGCCAGCAGCTTGGGGACAGACAATCAGCCCCAGCATTTT. Translated, it gives CASSLGTDNQPQHF. The rearrangement uses TRBV7-9 and TRBJ1-5; 7 bases line up with TRBD1. The J segment lost 3 bases and the V segment lost 3 bases, leaving 2 bases of the junction unmatched. The germline V gene has CDR1 SEHNR and CDR2 FQNEAQ (reference sequence). There are 14 residues in the CDR3.

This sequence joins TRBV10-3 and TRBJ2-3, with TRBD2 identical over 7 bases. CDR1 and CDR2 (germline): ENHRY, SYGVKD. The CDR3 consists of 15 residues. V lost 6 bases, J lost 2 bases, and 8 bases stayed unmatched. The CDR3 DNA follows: TGTGCCATCAGAAAAAGCGGGGCCTCCACAGATACGCAGTATTTT. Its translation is CAIRKSGASTDTQYF.

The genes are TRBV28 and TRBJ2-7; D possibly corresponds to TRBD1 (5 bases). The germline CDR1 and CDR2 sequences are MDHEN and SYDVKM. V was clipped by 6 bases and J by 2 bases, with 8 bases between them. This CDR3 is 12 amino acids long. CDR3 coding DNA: TGTGCCAGCAGACAGGACACCTACGAGCAGTACTTC. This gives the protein CASRQDTYEQYF.

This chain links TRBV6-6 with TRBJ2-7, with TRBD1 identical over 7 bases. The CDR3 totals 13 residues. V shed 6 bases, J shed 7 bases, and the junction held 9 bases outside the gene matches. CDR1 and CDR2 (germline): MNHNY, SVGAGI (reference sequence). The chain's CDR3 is CASSPYRGWEQYF. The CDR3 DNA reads TGTGCCAGCAGCCCTTACAGGGGATGGGAGCAGTACTTC.

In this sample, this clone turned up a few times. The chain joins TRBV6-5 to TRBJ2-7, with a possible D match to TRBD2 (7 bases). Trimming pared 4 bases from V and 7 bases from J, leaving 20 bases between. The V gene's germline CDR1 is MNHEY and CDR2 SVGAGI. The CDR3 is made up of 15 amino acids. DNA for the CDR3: TGTGCCAGCAGTTGGGAGGGACACGGAATTTCAGAGCAGTACTTC. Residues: CASSWEGHGISEQYF.

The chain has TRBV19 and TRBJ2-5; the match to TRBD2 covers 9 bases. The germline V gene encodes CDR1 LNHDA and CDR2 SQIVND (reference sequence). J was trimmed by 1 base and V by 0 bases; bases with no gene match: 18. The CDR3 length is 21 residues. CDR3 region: CASSIDIGGGPLAGIQETQYF. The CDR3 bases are TGTGCCAGTAGTATAGATATTGGGGGGGGCCCGCTAGCGGGGATCCAAGAGACCCAGTACTTC.

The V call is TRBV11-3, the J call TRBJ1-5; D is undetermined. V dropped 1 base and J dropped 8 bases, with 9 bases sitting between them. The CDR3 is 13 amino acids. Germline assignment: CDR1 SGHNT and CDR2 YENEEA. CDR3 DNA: TGTGCCAGCAGCTTAGGACTCGAGGAGCCCCAGCATTTT. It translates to CASSLGLEEPQHF.

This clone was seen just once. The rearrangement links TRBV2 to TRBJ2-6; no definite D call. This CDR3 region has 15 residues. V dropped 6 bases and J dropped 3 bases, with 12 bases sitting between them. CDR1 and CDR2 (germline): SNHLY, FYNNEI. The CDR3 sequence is CASRLDSGGANVLTF. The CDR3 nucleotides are TGTGCCAGCAGGCTCGACTCGGGTGGGGCCAACGTCCTGACTTTC.

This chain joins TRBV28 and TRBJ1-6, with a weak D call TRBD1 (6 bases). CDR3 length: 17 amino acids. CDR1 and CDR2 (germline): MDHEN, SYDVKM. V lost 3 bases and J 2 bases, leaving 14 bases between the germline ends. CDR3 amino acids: CASSLVGKGAYNSPLHF. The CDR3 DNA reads TGTGCCAGCAGTTTGGTAGGGAAGGGGGCCTATAATTCACCCCTCCACTTT.

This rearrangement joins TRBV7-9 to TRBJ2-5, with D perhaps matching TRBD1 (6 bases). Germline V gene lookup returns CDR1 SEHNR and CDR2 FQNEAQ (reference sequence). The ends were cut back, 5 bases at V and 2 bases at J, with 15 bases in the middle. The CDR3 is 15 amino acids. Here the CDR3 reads CASSPRTTGQETQYF. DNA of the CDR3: TGTGCCAGCAGCCCAAGGACGACAGGACAAGAGACCCAGTACTTC. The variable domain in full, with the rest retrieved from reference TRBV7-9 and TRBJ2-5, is DTGVSQNPRHKITKRGQNVTFRCDPISEHNRLYWYRQTLGQGPEFLTYFQNEAQLEKSRLLSDRFSAERPKGSFSTLEIQRTEQGDSAMYLCASSPRTTGQETQYFGPGTRLLVL.